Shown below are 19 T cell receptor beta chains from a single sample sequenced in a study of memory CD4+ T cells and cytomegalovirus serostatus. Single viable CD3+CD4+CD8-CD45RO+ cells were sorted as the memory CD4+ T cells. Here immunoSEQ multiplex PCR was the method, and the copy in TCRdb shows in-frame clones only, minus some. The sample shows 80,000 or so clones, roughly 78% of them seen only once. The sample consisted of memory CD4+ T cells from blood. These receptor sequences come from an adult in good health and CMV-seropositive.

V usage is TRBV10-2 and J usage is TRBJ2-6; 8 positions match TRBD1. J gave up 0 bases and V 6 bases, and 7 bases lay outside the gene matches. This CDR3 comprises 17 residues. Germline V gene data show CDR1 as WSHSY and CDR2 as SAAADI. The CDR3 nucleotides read TGCGCCAGCAGGGACGGGACAGGCCTCTCTGGGGCCAACGTCCTGACTTTC. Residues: CASRDGTGLSGANVLTF.

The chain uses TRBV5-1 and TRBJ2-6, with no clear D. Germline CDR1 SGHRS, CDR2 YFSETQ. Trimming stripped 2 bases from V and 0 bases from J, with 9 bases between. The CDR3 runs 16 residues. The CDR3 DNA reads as TGCGCCAGCAGCTTCTTGGAGAGCTCTGGGGCCAACGTCCTGACTTTC. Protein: CASSFLESSGANVLTF.

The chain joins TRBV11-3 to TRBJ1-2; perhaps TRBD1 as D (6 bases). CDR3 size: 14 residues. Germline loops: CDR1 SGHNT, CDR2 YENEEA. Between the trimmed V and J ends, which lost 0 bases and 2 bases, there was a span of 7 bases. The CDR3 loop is CASSLETGNYGYTF. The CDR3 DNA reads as TGTGCCAGCAGCTTAGAAACAGGGAACTATGGCTACACCTTC.

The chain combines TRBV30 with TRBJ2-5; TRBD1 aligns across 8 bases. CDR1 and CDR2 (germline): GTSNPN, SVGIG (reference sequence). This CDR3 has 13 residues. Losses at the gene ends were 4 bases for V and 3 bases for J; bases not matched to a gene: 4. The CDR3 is CAWTGGTEETQYF. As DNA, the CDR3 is TGTGCCTGGACAGGGGGCACGGAAGAGACCCAGTACTTC.

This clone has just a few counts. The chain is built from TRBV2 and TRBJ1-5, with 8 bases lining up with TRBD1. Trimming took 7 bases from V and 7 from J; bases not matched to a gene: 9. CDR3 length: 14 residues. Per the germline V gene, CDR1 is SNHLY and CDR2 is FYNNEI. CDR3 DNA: TGTGCCAGCAAGGCGGGACAGGTTGGACAGCCCCAGCATTTT. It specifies CASKAGQVGQPQHF.

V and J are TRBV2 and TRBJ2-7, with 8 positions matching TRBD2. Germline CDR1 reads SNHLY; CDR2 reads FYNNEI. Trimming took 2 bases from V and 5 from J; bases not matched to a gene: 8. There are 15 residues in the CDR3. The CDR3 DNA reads TGTGCCAGCAGTGAACTTGGTAGCGGGAATAACGAGCAGTACGTC. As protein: CASSELGSGNNEQYV.

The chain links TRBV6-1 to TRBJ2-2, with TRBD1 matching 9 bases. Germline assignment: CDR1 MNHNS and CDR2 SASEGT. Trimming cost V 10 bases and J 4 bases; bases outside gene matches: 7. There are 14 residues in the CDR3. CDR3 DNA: TGTGCCACCTTGGGGACAGGGCCCACCGGGGAGCTGTTTTTT. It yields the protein CATLGTGPTGELFF.

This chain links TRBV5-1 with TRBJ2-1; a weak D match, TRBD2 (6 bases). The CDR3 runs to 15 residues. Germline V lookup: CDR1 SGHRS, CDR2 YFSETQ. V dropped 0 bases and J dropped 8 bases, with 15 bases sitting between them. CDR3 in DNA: TGCGCCAGCAGCTTGGGGGGGGTCATGTACGATGAGCAGTTCTTC. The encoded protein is CASSLGGVMYDEQFF.

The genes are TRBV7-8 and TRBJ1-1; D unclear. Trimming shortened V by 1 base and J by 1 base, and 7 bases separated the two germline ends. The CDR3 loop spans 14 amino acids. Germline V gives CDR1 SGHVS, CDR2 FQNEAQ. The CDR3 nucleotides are TGTGCCAGCAGCTTAGTTTTGGGGAACACTGAAGCTTTCTTT. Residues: CASSLVLGNTEAFF.

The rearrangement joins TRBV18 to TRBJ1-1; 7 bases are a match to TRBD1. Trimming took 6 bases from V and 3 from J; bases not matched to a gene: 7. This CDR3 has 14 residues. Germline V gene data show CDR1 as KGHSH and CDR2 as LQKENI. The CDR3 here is CASSRTGVDTEAFF. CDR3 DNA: TGTGCCAGCTCTAGAACAGGGGTCGACACTGAAGCTTTCTTT.

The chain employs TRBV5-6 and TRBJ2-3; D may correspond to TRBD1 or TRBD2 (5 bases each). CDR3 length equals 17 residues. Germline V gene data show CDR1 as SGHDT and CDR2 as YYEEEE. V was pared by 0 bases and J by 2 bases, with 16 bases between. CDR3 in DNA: TGTGCCAGCAGCTTGGTCCGCCGGGACCTGACCACAGATACGCAGTATTTT. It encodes CASSLVRRDLTTDTQYF.

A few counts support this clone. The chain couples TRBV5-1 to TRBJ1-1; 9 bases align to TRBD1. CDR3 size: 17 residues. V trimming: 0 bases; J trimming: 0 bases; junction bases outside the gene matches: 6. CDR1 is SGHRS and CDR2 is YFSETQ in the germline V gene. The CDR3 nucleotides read TGCGCCAGCAGCTTGGAACAGGGGGCTATAATGAACACTGAAGCTTTCTTT. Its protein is CASSLEQGAIMNTEAFF.

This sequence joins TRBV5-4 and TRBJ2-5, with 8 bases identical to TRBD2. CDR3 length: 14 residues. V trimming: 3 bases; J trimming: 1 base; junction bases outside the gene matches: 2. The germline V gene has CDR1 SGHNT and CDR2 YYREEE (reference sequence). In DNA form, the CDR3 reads TGTGCCAGCAGCTCGGCGGGGGGCCAAGAGACCCAGTACTTC. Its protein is CASSSAGGQETQYF. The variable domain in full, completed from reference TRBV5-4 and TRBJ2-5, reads ETGVTQSPTHLIKTRGQQVTLRCSSQSGHNTVSWYQQALGQGPQFIFQYYREEENGRGNFPPRFSGLQFPNYSSELNVNALELDDSALYLCASSSAGGQETQYFGPGTRLLVL.

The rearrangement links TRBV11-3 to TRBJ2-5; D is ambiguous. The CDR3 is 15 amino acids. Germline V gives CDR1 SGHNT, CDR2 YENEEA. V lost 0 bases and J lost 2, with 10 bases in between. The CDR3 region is CASSLEGQAQETQYF. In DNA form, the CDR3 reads TGTGCCAGCAGCTTAGAGGGTCAGGCACAAGAGACCCAGTACTTC. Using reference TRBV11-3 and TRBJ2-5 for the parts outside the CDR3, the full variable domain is EAGVVQSPRYKIIEKKQPVAFWCNPISGHNTLYWYLQNLGQGPELLIRYENEEAVDDSQLPKDRFSAERLKGVDSTLKIQPAELGDSAVYLCASSLEGQAQETQYFGPGTRLLVL.

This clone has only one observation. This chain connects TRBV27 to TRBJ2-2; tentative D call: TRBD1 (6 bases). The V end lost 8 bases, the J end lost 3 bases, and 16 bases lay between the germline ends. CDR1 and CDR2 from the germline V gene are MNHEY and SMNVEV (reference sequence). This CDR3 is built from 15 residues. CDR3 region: CASSSTGWDTGELFF. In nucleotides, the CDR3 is TGTGCCAGCTCTAGCACAGGGTGGGACACCGGGGAGCTGTTTTTT.

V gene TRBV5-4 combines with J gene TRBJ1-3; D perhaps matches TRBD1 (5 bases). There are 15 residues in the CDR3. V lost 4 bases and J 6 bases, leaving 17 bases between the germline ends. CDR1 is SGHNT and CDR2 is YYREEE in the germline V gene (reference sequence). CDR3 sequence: CASSRAGGTENTIYF. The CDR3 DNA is TGTGCCAGCAGCCGCGCCGGGGGGACGGAAAACACCATATATTTT.

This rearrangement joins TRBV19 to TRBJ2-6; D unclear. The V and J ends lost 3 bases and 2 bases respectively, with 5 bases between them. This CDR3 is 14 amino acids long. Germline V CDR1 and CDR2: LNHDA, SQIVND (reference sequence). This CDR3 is CASSIGPGANVLTF. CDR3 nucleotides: TGTGCCAGTAGTATCGGGCCTGGGGCCAACGTCCTGACTTTC.

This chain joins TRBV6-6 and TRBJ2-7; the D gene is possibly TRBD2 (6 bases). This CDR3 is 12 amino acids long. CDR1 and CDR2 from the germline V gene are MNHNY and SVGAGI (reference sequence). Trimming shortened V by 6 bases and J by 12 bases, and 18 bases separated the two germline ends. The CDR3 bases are TGTGCCAGCAGCCCTCAGGCGAGGGGACTGTACTTC. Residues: CASSPQARGLYF.

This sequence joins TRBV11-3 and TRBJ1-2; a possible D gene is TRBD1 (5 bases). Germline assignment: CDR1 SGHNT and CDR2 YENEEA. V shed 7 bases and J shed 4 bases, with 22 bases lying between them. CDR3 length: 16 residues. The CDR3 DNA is TGTGCCAGCACTCTAGCGGCCGGGGGGGAGGGCTATGGCTACACCTTC. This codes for CASTLAAGGEGYGYTF. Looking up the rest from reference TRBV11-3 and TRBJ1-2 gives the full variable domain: EAGVVQSPRYKIIEKKQPVAFWCNPISGHNTLYWYLQNLGQGPELLIRYENEEAVDDSQLPKDRFSAERLKGVDSTLKIQPAELGDSAVYLCASTLAAGGEGYGYTFGSGTRLTVV.